The 16 T cell receptor beta chains below all came from one sample that was sequenced in a study of blood T cell repertoires in COVID-19. The table came from immunoSEQ multiplex PCR; TCRdb's copy has only in-frame clones and leaves some out. The data show about 220,000 clones, 83% seen once. The sample consisted of PBMCs or T cells enriched from blood (not recorded which). These receptor sequences come from a woman in her forties or fifties who had been exposed to COVID-19.

This clone has only one observation. This rearrangement joins TRBV5-4 to TRBJ2-6, with D perhaps TRBD2 (5 bases). The CDR3 has 17 residues. V lost 9 bases to trimming and J lost 4 bases, with 23 bases between them. CDR1 and CDR2 from the germline V gene are SGHNT and YYREEE (reference sequence). CDR3 amino acids: CANPAEDAARGANVLTF. The DNA for the CDR3 is TGTGCCAACCCCGCGGAGGACGCCGCGAGAGGGGCCAACGTCCTGACTTTC.

This clone was counted once. CDR3 coding DNA: TGTGCCAGTAGGACAGGGGGCACTGAAGCTTTCTTT. Its translation: CASRTGGTEAFF. The chain is built from TRBV28 and TRBJ1-1; 10 nucleotides line up with TRBD1. This CDR3 comprises 12 residues. From germline, CDR1 is MDHEN and CDR2 SYDVKM. V gave up 9 bases and J gave up 4 bases; unmatched junction bases: 2. Combining the CDR3 with reference TRBV28 and TRBJ1-1 gives the whole variable domain DVKVTQSSRYLVKRTGEKVFLECVQDMDHENMFWYRQDPGLGLRLIYFSYDVKMKEKGDIPEGYSVSREKKERFSLILESASTNQTSMYLCASRTGGTEAFFGQGTRLTVV.

J is TRBJ2-7 and V is TRBV7-2; 8 nucleotides line up with TRBD2. Germline CDR1 reads SGHTA; CDR2 reads FQGNSA. V shed 4 bases and J 5 bases; nucleotides not matched to a gene: 10. CDR3 length equals 15 residues. In DNA form, the CDR3 reads TGTGCCAGCAGCTCCAATACGGGGGGGCCTAACGAGCAGTACTTC. This translates into CASSSNTGGPNEQYF.

The chain links TRBV7-8 to TRBJ2-2, with 7 positions matching TRBD1. The germline gives CDR1 SGHVS, CDR2 FQNEAQ. V lost 4 bases and J lost 6; bases outside the gene matches: 8. This CDR3 has 15 amino acids. CDR3 coding DNA: TGTGCCAGCAGCTCTAGGGGGCTGATATCCGGGGAGCTGTTTTTT. Its protein is CASSSRGLISGELFF.

V is TRBV6-6 and J is TRBJ2-4, with TRBD1 identical over 7 bases. V was pared by 6 bases and J by 6 bases, with 5 bases of the junction left unmatched. Germline CDR1 reads MNHNY; CDR2 reads SVGAGI (reference sequence). This CDR3 has 13 amino acids. The CDR3 sequence: CASSQGQRNIQYF. CDR3 DNA sequence: TGTGCCAGCAGCCAGGGACAGAGAAACATTCAGTACTTC.

The chain is built from TRBV3-1 (or the pseudogene TRBV3-2) and TRBJ2-3; D is unclear. The CDR3 runs 14 residues. In germline, CDR1 is LGHDT, CDR2 YNNKEL (reference sequence). Between the trimmed V and J ends, which lost 4 bases and 0 bases, there was a span of 8 bases. In DNA form, the CDR3 reads TGTGCCAGCAGCCCCTCTCTTAGCACAGATACGCAGTATTTT. It encodes CASSPSLSTDTQYF.

The V gene is TRBV19, the J gene TRBJ1-6; 7 bases fit TRBD1. V was pared by 5 bases and J by 9 bases, with 13 bases of the junction left unmatched. The germline CDR1 and CDR2 sequences are LNHDA and SQIVND (reference sequence). This CDR3 has 16 residues. The CDR3 DNA sequence: TGTGCCAGTAGTCCCCTCTTACAGGGGAATAGTTCACCCCTCCACTTT. Its protein product is CASSPLLQGNSSPLHF.

V usage is TRBV19 and J usage is TRBJ2-4; tentatively, D is TRBD2 (6 bases). The CDR3 length is 17 residues. Trimming removed 3 bases at V and 0 bases at J, with 15 bases between. The germline V gene encodes CDR1 LNHDA and CDR2 SQIVND (reference sequence). The CDR3 loop is CASSIQSFGGAKNIQYF. CDR3 coding DNA: TGTGCCAGTAGTATCCAGAGTTTCGGGGGAGCCAAAAACATTCAGTACTTC.

The chain carries TRBV10-3 and TRBJ1-2, with D perhaps matching TRBD1 (6 bases). Germline CDR1 ENHRY, CDR2 SYGVKD. V lost 10 bases and J 5 bases, leaving 20 bases between the germline ends. The CDR3 is 14 residues long. CDR3 in DNA: TGTGCCAGCAGCCTTGGAACAGGGCAATATGGCTACACCTTC. Its translation is CASSLGTGQYGYTF.

Only one count was recorded for this clone. One junction end does not reproduce the germline sequence, and a read error may be involved. The chain combines TRBV12-5 with TRBJ1-2; weak D call: TRBD1 (5 bases). Germline V CDR1 and CDR2: LGHNT, FRNRAP. The CDR3 totals 13 residues. CDR3 sequence: CVSGLGPGNGYTF. As DNA, the CDR3 is TGTGTTAGTGGTTTGGGACCGGGGAATGGCTACACCTTC.

This clone was counted only a few times. CDR3 DNA: TGTGCCAGCAGACCGAGAATGAATAATCAGCCCCAGCATTTT. It yields the protein CASRPRMNNQPQHF. This chain links TRBV6-5 with TRBJ1-5; D gene unclear. V lost 6 bases, J lost 4 bases, and 13 bases lay in between. The CDR3 consists of 14 residues. Germline assignment: CDR1 MNHEY and CDR2 SVGAGI.

The chain employs TRBV2 and TRBJ2-2, with TRBD2 identical over 7 bases. This CDR3 spans 14 amino acids. V was clipped by 4 bases and J by 7 bases; unmatched bases: 6. Germline assignment: CDR1 SNHLY and CDR2 FYNNEI. The CDR3 bases are TGTGCCAGCAGTGGTAGCCAGCGGGGCGGGGAGCTGTTTTTT. Translating gives CASSGSQRGGELFF.

The CDR3 region has the DNA TGTGCCAGCAGCTTGACTACGGGACAGGGGTTTGGAAGCAATCAGCCCCAGCATTTT. Its protein product is CASSLTTGQGFGSNQPQHF. This sequence joins TRBV7-8 and TRBJ1-5; 10 nucleotides align to TRBD1. Germline CDR1 is SGHVS and CDR2 is FQNEAQ. This CDR3 contains 19 residues. V gave up 3 bases and J gave up 1 base; unmatched junction bases: 12. Filled out from reference TRBV7-8 and TRBJ1-5, the complete variable domain reads GAGVSQSPRYKVAKRGQDVALRCDPISGHVSLFWYQQALGQGPEFLTYFQNEAQLDKSGLPSDRFFAERPEGSVSTLKIQRTQQEDSAVYLCASSLTTGQGFGSNQPQHFGDGTRLSIL.

The DNA for the CDR3 is TGTGCCACCAGGGGCTTATCCACTGAAGCTTTCTTT. This gives the protein CATRGLSTEAFF. V is TRBV12-3 or TRBV12-4 and J is TRBJ1-1; tentative D call: TRBD1 (6 bases). CDR3 size: 12 residues. Trimming pared 10 bases from V and 4 bases from J, leaving 13 bases between.

The chain carries TRBV14 and TRBJ1-1; 7 bases are a match to TRBD1. The CDR3 is made up of 18 amino acids. Per germline, CDR1 SGHDN and CDR2 FVKESK. Trimming removed 3 bases from V and 4 bases from J; junction bases left unmatched: 17. CDR3 nucleotides: TGTGCCAGCAGCCATAATAGACAGGGAGGAGTATGGGTCACTGAAGCTTTCTTT. As protein: CASSHNRQGGVWVTEAFF.

The chain combines TRBV19 with TRBJ1-5, with 9 bases fitting TRBD1. The J segment lost 4 bases and the V segment lost 10 bases, leaving 8 bases of the junction unmatched. Germline V gives CDR1 LNHDA, CDR2 SQIVND (reference sequence). This CDR3 has 14 residues. The CDR3 coding sequence is TGTGCCACGGGCCGGGACAGGGAAAATCAGCCCCAGCATTTT. This sequence encodes CATGRDRENQPQHF.